This T cell receptor beta chain was captured in a study of T cells after yellow fever vaccination. As regards this clonotype: Its antigen is still unknown.

Findings of the study overall: Reappearance after the booster was seen for most primary-vaccination clones, at 96% CD4 and 75% to 90% CD8.

In making TCR cDNA, 5'RACE template switching added a universal primer site and UMIs to it. TCRdb analysed the 5' RACE reads with MiXCR anew, one entry per CDR3 protein. The data hold around 600,000 distinct CDR3 sequences, with roughly 12% observed a single time. The V end lost 0 bases, the J end lost 8 bases, and 14 bases lay between the germline ends. The CDR3 runs to 15 residues. Germline assignment: CDR1 SGHRS and CDR2 YFSETQ. The gene calls are TRBV5-1 and TRBJ2-2; D gene uncertain. The sequence derives from a man aged 30 to 45 who received the YFV17D yellow fever vaccine. Sequenced here: PBMCs, sampled on the day of the yellow fever booster vaccination. The CDR3 nucleotides read TGCGCCAGCAGCTTGGATGCGCCGCCGACAGGGGAGCTGTTTTTT. This codes for CASSLDAPPTGELFF.